The T cell receptor (beta chain) under discussion was sequenced for a study of PD-1 blockade in classical Hodgkin lymphoma. No patient escaped relapse after autologous stem cell transplantation, and brentuximab vedotin exposure varied. Complete response, partial response or progressive disease were the best responses. Libraries were prepared by immunoSEQ multiplex PCR; TCRdb keeps only in-frame clonotypes and omits some of them. The sample includes 14,000 or so clones, roughly 77% seen only once; the top ten take around 22%. Worth noting for this clone: Its matching antigen is unknown.

Study results and limitations: CD4+ TCR diversity climbed significantly by C4D1, unlike CD8+ TCR diversity. The baseline diversity of complete responders showed similarity to that of newly diagnosed patients. Reported baseline diversity: healthy donors highest, relapsed/refractory patients lowest.

V trimming: 0 bases; J trimming: 5 bases; junction bases outside the gene matches: 11. This CDR3 has 17 amino acids. The germline V gene has CDR1 SGHAT and CDR2 FQNNGV. The chain is built from TRBV11-2 and TRBJ2-5, with TRBD2 identical over 8 bases. The sequence was obtained from a human donor with classical Hodgkin lymphoma. Sequencing used peripheral blood mononuclear cells (PBMCs), obtained at baseline. The CDR3 here is CASSLDSRGAVEETQYF. Written as DNA, the CDR3 is TGTGCCAGCAGCTTAGATTCGCGGGGGGCGGTAGAGGAGACCCAGTACTTC.